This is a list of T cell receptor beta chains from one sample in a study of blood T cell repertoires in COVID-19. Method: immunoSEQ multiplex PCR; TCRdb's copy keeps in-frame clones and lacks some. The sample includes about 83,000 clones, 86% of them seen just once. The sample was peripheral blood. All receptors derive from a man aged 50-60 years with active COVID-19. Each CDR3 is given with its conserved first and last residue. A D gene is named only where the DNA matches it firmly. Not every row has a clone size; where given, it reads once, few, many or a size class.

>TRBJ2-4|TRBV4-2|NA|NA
CASSQDFSILAKNIQYF
TGTGCCAGCAGCCAAGATTTCTCTATACTAGCCAAAAACATTCAGTACTTC
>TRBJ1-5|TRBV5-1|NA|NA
CASSLGGGGQPQHF
TGCGCCAGCAGCTTGGGCGGGGGCGGGCAGCCCCAGCATTTT
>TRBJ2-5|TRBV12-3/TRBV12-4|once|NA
CAISRLAQETQYF
TGTGCCATCTCCCGGCTAGCCCAAGAGACCCAGTACTTC
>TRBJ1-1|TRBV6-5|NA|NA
CASSRFSNTEAFF
TGTGCCAGCAGCCGGTTTTCAAACACTGAAGCTTTCTTT
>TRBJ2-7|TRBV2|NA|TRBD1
CASMTGQHHSYEQYF
TGTGCCAGCATGACGGGACAGCATCACTCCTACGAGCAGTACTTC
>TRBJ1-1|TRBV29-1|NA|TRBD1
CSVARDRGVTEAFF
TGCAGCGTTGCGAGGGACAGGGGGGTAACTGAAGCTTTCTTT
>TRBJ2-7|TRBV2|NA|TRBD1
CATRARTGSSYEQYF
TGTGCCACCCGAGCCAGGACAGGGAGCTCCTACGAGCAGTACTTC
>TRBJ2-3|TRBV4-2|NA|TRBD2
CASSQETSGKTTDTQYF
TGTGCCAGCAGCCAAGAAACTAGCGGGAAGACCACAGATACGCAGTATTTT
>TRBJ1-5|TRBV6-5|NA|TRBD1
CASSYSDRSSNQPQHF
TGTGCCAGCAGTTACTCGGACAGGAGTAGCAATCAGCCCCAGCATTTT
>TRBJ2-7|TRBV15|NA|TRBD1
CATSRGQGSYEQYF
TGTGCCACCAGCCGAGGACAGGGCTCCTACGAGCAGTACTTC
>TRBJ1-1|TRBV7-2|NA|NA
CASSLAGPNRRNTEAFF
TGTGCCAGCAGCTTAGCAGGTCCCAACAGGAGGAACACTGAAGCTTTCTTT
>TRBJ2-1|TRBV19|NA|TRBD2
CASSSAGGSYNEQFF
TGTGCCAGTAGCTCAGCGGGGGGCTCCTACAATGAGCAGTTCTTC
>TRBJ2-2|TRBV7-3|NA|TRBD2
CASSSSGSVTGELFF
TGTGCCAGCAGCTCTAGCGGGAGTGTCACCGGGGAGCTGTTTTTT
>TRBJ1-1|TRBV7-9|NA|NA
CASSLASVGSEAFF
TGTGCCAGCAGCTTAGCCTCCGTAGGGAGTGAAGCTTTCTTT
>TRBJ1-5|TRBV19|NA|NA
CASSIWAQSNQPQHF
TGTGCCAGTAGTATATGGGCACAAAGCAATCAGCCCCAGCATTTT
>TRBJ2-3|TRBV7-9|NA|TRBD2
CASGLAGARGTQYF
TGTGCCAGCGGACTAGCGGGGGCGAGGGGTACGCAGTATTTT
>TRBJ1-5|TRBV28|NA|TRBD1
CASSLTGGRNQPQHF
TGTGCCAGCAGTCTCACAGGGGGGCGCAATCAGCCCCAGCATTTT
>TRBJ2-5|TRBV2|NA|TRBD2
CASSEARLAGQETQYF
TGTGCCAGCAGTGAAGCCCGACTAGCGGGGCAAGAGACCCAGTACTTC
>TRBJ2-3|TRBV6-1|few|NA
CASSERSDTQYF
TGTGCCAGCAGTGAACGGTCAGATACGCAGTATTTT
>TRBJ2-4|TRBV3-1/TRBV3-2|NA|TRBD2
CASSPLVASGGLAKNIQYF
TGTGCCAGCAGCCCCCTAGTAGCTAGCGGGGGACTAGCCAAAAACATTCAGTACTTC
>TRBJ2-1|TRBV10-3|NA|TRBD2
CAISATGTRGEQFF
TGTGCCATCAGTGCCACCGGGACTAGGGGTGAGCAGTTCTTC
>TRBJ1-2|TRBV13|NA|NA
CASSLGGLPRGYTF
TGTGCCAGCAGCTTGGGGGGGCTACCTAGGGGCTACACCTTC
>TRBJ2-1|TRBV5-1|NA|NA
CASSTTSRMEQFF
TGCGCCAGCAGCACTACTAGCCGCATGGAGCAGTTCTTC
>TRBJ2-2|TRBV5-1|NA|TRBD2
CASSLALRLAGERTGELFF
TGCGCCAGCAGCTTGGCCCTACGACTAGCGGGAGAAAGGACCGGGGAGCTGTTTTTT
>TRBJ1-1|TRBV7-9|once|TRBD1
CASSQTGGKTEAFF
TGTGCCAGCAGCCAAACAGGGGGGAAGACTGAAGCTTTCTTT
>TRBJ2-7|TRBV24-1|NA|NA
CATRGVDRDEQYF
TGTGCCACTCGCGGGGTCGACCGGGACGAGCAGTACTTC
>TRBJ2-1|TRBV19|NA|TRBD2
CASTPVSGSFNEQFF
TGTGCCAGTACCCCCGTTAGCGGGAGTTTTAATGAGCAGTTCTTC
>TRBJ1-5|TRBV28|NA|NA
CASSLPGGGNQPQHF
TGTGCCAGCAGTTTACCCGGGGGAGGCAATCAGCCCCAGCATTTT
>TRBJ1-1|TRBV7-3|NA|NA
CASSLAGTTNTEAFF
TGTGCCAGCAGCTTAGCCGGGACAACCAACACTGAAGCTTTCTTT
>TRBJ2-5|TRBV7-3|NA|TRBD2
CASSQTGLAKETQYF
TGTGCCAGCAGCCAAACGGGACTAGCTAAAGAGACCCAGTACTTC
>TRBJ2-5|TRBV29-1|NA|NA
CIARTDQETQYF
TGTATCGCCCGGACAGACCAAGAGACCCAGTACTTC
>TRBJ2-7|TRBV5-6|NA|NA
CASRFGGGGLSEQYF
TGTGCCAGCAGATTTGGCGGGGGCGGCTTAAGCGAGCAGTACTTC
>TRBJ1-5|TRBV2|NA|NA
CASSETRSNQPQHF
TGTGCCAGCAGTGAAACTCGGAGCAATCAGCCCCAGCATTTT
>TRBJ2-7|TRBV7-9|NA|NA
CASSPGSSPYEQYF
TGTGCCAGCAGCCCGGGGTCTTCCCCCTACGAGCAGTACTTC
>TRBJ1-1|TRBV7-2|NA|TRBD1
CASSTLRDRDEAFF
TGTGCCAGCAGCACCCTCCGGGACAGGGATGAAGCTTTCTTT
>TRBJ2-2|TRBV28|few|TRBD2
CASRPTSGNTGELFF
TGTGCCAGCAGGCCGACTAGCGGGAACACCGGGGAGCTGTTTTTT
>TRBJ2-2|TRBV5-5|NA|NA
CASSLLAGELFF
TGTGCCAGCAGCTTGCTAGCCGGGGAGCTGTTTTTT
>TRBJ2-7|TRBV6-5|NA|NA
CASSYGAGRTSYEQYF
TGTGCCAGCAGTTACGGGGCGGGACGGACCTCCTACGAGCAGTACTTC
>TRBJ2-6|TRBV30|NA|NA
CAWSHGSGANVLTF
TGTGCCTGGAGTCACGGGTCTGGGGCCAACGTCCTGACTTTC
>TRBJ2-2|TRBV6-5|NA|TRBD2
CASHPGLAGVGELFF
TGTGCCAGTCACCCGGGACTAGCGGGAGTCGGGGAGCTGTTTTTT
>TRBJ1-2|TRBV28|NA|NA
CASSLPGFGYTF
TGTGCCAGCAGTTTACCAGGGTTCGGCTACACCTTC
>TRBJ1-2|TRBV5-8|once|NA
CASSLGNSLSYGYTF
TGTGCCAGCAGCTTGGGAAACAGCCTAAGCTATGGCTACACCTTC
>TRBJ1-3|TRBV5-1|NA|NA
CASALRGDSGNTIYF
TGCGCCAGCGCCCTCCGGGGTGACTCTGGAAACACCATATATTTT
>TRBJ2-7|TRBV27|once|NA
CASSLSVVREQYF
TGTGCCAGCAGTTTATCGGTGGTGAGGGAGCAGTACTTC
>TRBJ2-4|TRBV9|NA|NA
CASSPGDFLPDIQYF
TGTGCCAGCAGCCCGGGGGACTTCCTTCCCGACATTCAGTACTTC
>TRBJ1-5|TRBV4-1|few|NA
CASSQDRNREGQPQHF
TGCGCCAGCAGCCAAGATCGGAACAGGGAAGGGCAGCCCCAGCATTTT
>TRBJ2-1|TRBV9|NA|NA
CASNSGGYNEQFF
TGTGCCAGCAATAGCGGAGGCTACAATGAGCAGTTCTTC
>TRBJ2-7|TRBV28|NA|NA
CASRTPGPSSYEQYF
TGTGCCAGCCGCACCCCGGGTCCGAGCTCCTACGAGCAGTACTTC
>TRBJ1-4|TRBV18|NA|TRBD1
CASSRTGVAEKLFF
TGTGCCAGCTCACGGACAGGGGTGGCTGAAAAACTGTTTTTT